The following is a T cell receptor (beta chain) sequence with its context. These data are taken from a study of OX40 agonist ivuxolimab in advanced cancers. Background on the study: It was ivuxolimab, an agonistic anti-OX40 (CD134) antibody, that patients were treated with. Patients were dosed intravenously with ivuxolimab at 0.01 to 10 mg/kg every 2 weeks. With a range of roughly 23 to 85, age averaged approximately 60 years, and approximately 83% were male. Partial responses were observed in three patients, of whom one had hepatocellular carcinoma and two had cutaneous melanoma.

This table comes from immunoSEQ multiplex PCR, and its TCRdb copy is limited to in-frame clones, with some not included. Of about 40,000 clones detected, about 87% appear once; the ten largest clones hold 23%. Specimen: CD4+ or CD8+ T cells sorted from blood, collected in a trial of the OX40 agonist ivuxolimab. This sequence originates from an adult with an advanced solid tumor such as melanoma, head and neck, liver or kidney cancer.

The CDR3 loop reads CASSAAGGGTGELFF. DNA for the CDR3: TGCGCCAGCAGTGCGGCGGGAGGGGGCACCGGGGAGCTGTTTTTT. This rearrangement joins TRBV10-2 to TRBJ2-2, with TRBD2 matching over 9 bases. CDR3 length: 15 amino acids. Germline values: CDR1 WSHSY, CDR2 SAAADI. V lost 4 bases, J lost 4 bases, and 4 bases stayed unmatched.